The 28 T cell receptor beta chains below were found in one sample sequenced in a study of PD-1 blockade in mismatch repair-deficient tumors. Using immunoSEQ multiplex PCR, the repertoire was profiled, and TCRdb retains in-frame clones only, with some absent. The repertoire holds about 49,000 clones, with more than 65% as singletons. The source was PBMCs, collected before pembrolizumab treatment. All receptors come from an adult with mismatch repair-deficient cancer.

Only one count was recorded for this clone. The chain couples TRBV2 to TRBJ2-7; D gene unclear. The CDR3 runs to 12 residues. Trimming removed 2 bases at V and 0 bases at J, with 2 bases between. Germline V CDR1 and CDR2: SNHLY, FYNNEI. The CDR3 loop reads CASSESSYEQYF. The CDR3 nucleotides read TGTGCCAGCAGTGAATCCTCCTACGAGCAGTACTTC.

V gene TRBV11-3 combines with J gene TRBJ1-1, with D maybe TRBD1 (5 bases). Germline V gives CDR1 SGHNT, CDR2 YENEEA. V was cut by 1 base and J by 1 base, with 16 bases left in between. The CDR3 sequence is 17 residues long. CDR3 protein: CASSLGRGEWRNTEAFF. CDR3 sequence (DNA): TGTGCCAGCAGCTTAGGGCGAGGGGAGTGGAGGAACACTGAAGCTTTCTTT.

This clone was seen a few times. The chain links TRBV7-9 to TRBJ2-1; possible D gene TRBD2, 5 bases. CDR3 length: 14 residues. Per germline, CDR1 SEHNR and CDR2 FQNEAQ (reference sequence). V lost 4 bases and J 0 bases, leaving 7 bases between the germline ends. DNA for the CDR3: TGTGCCAGCAGCTCCGGGAACTCCTACAATGAGCAGTTCTTC. Its translation: CASSSGNSYNEQFF.

The rearrangement joins TRBV7-9 to TRBJ1-2; TRBD1 agrees at 9 bases. Unmatched junction bases numbered 6, after V lost 5 bases and J lost 8 bases. The length of the CDR3 is 13 residues. Germline CDR1 is SEHNR and CDR2 is FQNEAQ (reference sequence). As DNA, the CDR3 is TGTGCCAGCAGCCAAGGACAGGGGAAGGGCTACACCTTC. Translation gives CASSQGQGKGYTF.

The rearrangement links TRBV6-6 to TRBJ1-1; D remains unclear. The germline V gene encodes CDR1 MNHNY and CDR2 SVGAGI (reference sequence). V was cut by 1 base and J by 5 bases, with 2 bases left in between. The CDR3 has 11 residues. CDR3 loop: CASSYFTEAFF. The CDR3 DNA reads TGTGCCAGCAGTTACTTTACTGAAGCTTTCTTT.

The chain employs TRBV29-1 and TRBJ2-1; 8 positions match TRBD1. Germline assignment: CDR1 SQVTM and CDR2 ANQGSEA. Germline trimming cut 3 bases from V and 6 bases from J; bases unmatched to any gene: 13. This CDR3 comprises 16 residues. CDR3: CSVEDTGTGSANEQFF. CDR3 nucleotides: TGCAGCGTTGAGGATACCGGGACAGGATCTGCCAATGAGCAGTTCTTC.

This clone is a singleton in its sample. The chain uses TRBV2 and TRBJ1-1; possibly TRBD1 for D (5 bases). Germline V gene data show CDR1 as SNHLY and CDR2 as FYNNEI. Trimming cost V 6 bases and J 7 bases, with 18 bases left between them. CDR3 length equals 14 residues. The CDR3 is CASRRDGGKDEAFF. The CDR3 region has the DNA TGTGCCAGCAGAAGGGACGGTGGGAAGGATGAAGCTTTCTTT.

The chain carries TRBV10-1 and TRBJ1-5, with a tentative D call TRBD1 (5 bases). The V and J ends lost 5 bases and 2 bases respectively, with 19 bases between them. The CDR3 runs to 17 residues. Germline assignment: CDR1 WNHNN and CDR2 SYGVQD (reference sequence). CDR3 nucleotide sequence: TGCGCCAGCAGTCCGATCTGGGACCAGGCTGGCAATCAGCCCCAGCATTTT. Its translation: CASSPIWDQAGNQPQHF.

The chain uses TRBV9 and TRBJ2-5; 8 bases fit TRBD2. The germline gives CDR1 SGDLS, CDR2 YYNGEE. The CDR3 covers 17 residues. Unmatched junction bases numbered 8, after V lost 0 bases and J lost 1 base. CDR3: CASSVGSSGGIQETQYF. The CDR3 nucleotides read TGTGCCAGCAGCGTAGGCAGCTCGGGAGGGATCCAAGAGACCCAGTACTTC. Based on the CDR3 plus reference TRBV9 and TRBJ2-5, the full variable domain is DSGVTQTPKHLITATGQRVTLRCSPRSGDLSVYWYQQSLDQGLQFLIQYYNGEERAKGNILERFSAQQFPDLHSELNLSSLELGDSALYFCASSVGSSGGIQETQYFGPGTRLLVL.

This chain links TRBV4-2 with TRBJ1-2; D might be TRBD1 (5 bases). Germline assignment: CDR1 LGHNA and CDR2 YNFKEQ. The CDR3 contains 12 residues. Trimming removed 3 bases at V and 8 bases at J, with 10 bases between. CDR3 sequence: CASSQEGFGYTF. CDR3 in DNA: TGTGCCAGCAGCCAGGAGGGGTTCGGCTACACCTTC.

The V and J genes are TRBV4-1 and TRBJ2-7; 8 nucleotides align to TRBD1. J was trimmed by 4 bases and V by 6 bases; bases with no gene match: 14. The germline CDR1 and CDR2 sequences are MGHRA and YSYEKL. CDR3 size: 16 residues. The CDR3 is CASSLSRTGNRYEQYF. As DNA, the CDR3 is TGCGCCAGCAGTCTTAGCCGGACAGGGAATAGGTACGAGCAGTACTTC.

This chain uses TRBV25-1 with TRBJ2-7, with TRBD1 matching 11 bases. The J segment lost 5 bases and the V segment lost 4 bases, leaving 7 bases of the junction unmatched. There are 15 residues in the CDR3. Germline CDR1 reads MGHDK; CDR2 reads SYGVNS. The chain's CDR3 is CASSGWTGGSDEQYF. CDR3 DNA sequence: TGTGCCAGCAGTGGTTGGACAGGGGGCTCGGACGAGCAGTACTTC.

In the case of this clone: This CDR3 is also generated by other DNA sequences in the sample. The genes are TRBV6-5 and TRBJ2-7, with TRBD2 identical over 13 bases. Per the germline V gene, CDR1 is MNHEY and CDR2 is SVGAGI. This CDR3 spans 14 amino acids. Germline trimming cut 6 bases from V and 3 bases from J; bases unmatched to any gene: 2. CDR3 residues: CASSWTSGSYEQYF. CDR3 nucleotide sequence: TGTGCCAGCAGCTGGACTAGCGGGAGCTACGAGCAGTACTTC.

The chain employs TRBV6-5 and TRBJ2-4; D not certain. This CDR3 region has 16 residues. The ends were cut back, 0 bases at V and 6 bases at J, with 15 bases in the middle. Per germline, CDR1 MNHEY and CDR2 SVGAGI. This CDR3 reads CASSYSSVTPGNIQYF. In DNA, the CDR3 is TGTGCCAGCAGTTACTCGAGTGTGACCCCGGGAAACATTCAGTACTTC.

The gene calls are TRBV6-1 and TRBJ2-5; no definite D call. Trimming removed 4 bases at V and 4 bases at J, with 4 bases between. The CDR3 is made up of 11 amino acids. Germline V lookup: CDR1 MNHNS, CDR2 SASEGT. The CDR3, as DNA: TGTGCCAGCAGTGCCTTAGAGACCCAGTACTTC. Protein sequence: CASSALETQYF.

V gene TRBV7-2 combines with J gene TRBJ2-3; D remains unclear. The V and J ends lost 1 base and 12 bases respectively, with 8 bases between them. CDR3 length equals 11 residues. Germline V gene sequence: CDR1 SGHTA, CDR2 FQGNSA. The chain's CDR3 is CASSLEERQYF. As DNA, the CDR3 is TGTGCCAGCAGCTTAGAGGAGCGCCAGTATTTT.

The chain links TRBV4-3 to TRBJ1-2; unclear D gene. V dropped 0 bases and J dropped 3 bases, with 8 bases sitting between them. The V gene's germline CDR1 is LGHNA and CDR2 YSLEER. The CDR3 covers 14 residues. This CDR3 reads CASSQDGDDYGYTF. CDR3 sequence (DNA): TGCGCCAGCAGCCAAGATGGGGATGACTATGGCTACACCTTC.

The genes are TRBV12-5 and TRBJ1-5, with D maybe TRBD1 (5 bases). Germline values: CDR1 LGHNT, CDR2 FRNRAP. The CDR3 covers 18 residues. Trimming cost V 6 bases and J 4 bases, with 25 bases left between them. Here the CDR3 DNA reads TGTGCTAGTGGCTTCATACCGGGACTGCGGTCTCTTAATCAGCCCCAGCATTTT. It codes for CASGFIPGLRSLNQPQHF.

The chain couples TRBV7-9 to TRBJ1-1; D perhaps matches TRBD1 (5 bases). This CDR3 is built from 16 residues. CDR1 is SEHNR and CDR2 is FQNEAQ in the germline V gene (reference sequence). The ends were cut back, 9 bases at V and 1 base at J, with 21 bases in the middle. The CDR3 protein is CARKRDGGTKNTEAFF. Here the CDR3 DNA reads TGTGCCAGAAAAAGGGACGGAGGAACTAAGAACACTGAAGCTTTCTTT.

In this sample, this clone turned up a few times. J is TRBJ2-7 and V is TRBV29-1; 9 bases match TRBD1. CDR3 length: 14 residues. V dropped 3 bases and J dropped 3; count of bases not matched to a gene: 6. Germline CDR1 and CDR2: SQVTM and ANQGSEA. The CDR3 DNA reads as TGCAGCGTTGACTCGACAGGGGGAGTCTACGAGCAGTACTTC. Protein product: CSVDSTGGVYEQYF.

This rearrangement joins TRBV11-3 to TRBJ2-5; a weak D match, TRBD2 (6 bases). Trimming removed 5 bases from V and 3 bases from J, with 16 bases in between. CDR1 and CDR2 from the germline V gene are SGHNT and YENEEA. This CDR3 is built from 15 residues. The CDR3 region has the DNA TGTGCCAGCAGCAAGAGAGCGGGTACCAAAGAGACCCAGTACTTC. It is translated as CASSKRAGTKETQYF.

V is TRBV19 and J is TRBJ2-1; 8 nucleotides line up with TRBD2. The ends lost 6 bases at V and 3 bases at J; junction bases unmatched: 13. The CDR3 spans 17 residues. Germline assignment: CDR1 LNHDA and CDR2 SQIVND (reference sequence). The CDR3 protein is CASSLGDGTSYYNEQFF. The CDR3 DNA reads as TGTGCCAGTAGCCTAGGGGACGGGACTAGTTACTACAATGAGCAGTTCTTC.

This chain uses TRBV19 with TRBJ2-4, with TRBD2 matching 11 bases. Unmatched junction bases numbered 7, after V lost 3 bases and J lost 0 bases. The CDR3 consists of 18 residues. Germline V gene sequence: CDR1 LNHDA, CDR2 SQIVND (reference sequence). CDR3 nucleotides: TGTGCCAGTAGTATTGGGACTAGCGGAATCATAGCCAAAAACATTCAGTACTTC. Encoded protein: CASSIGTSGIIAKNIQYF.

This chain uses TRBV6-5 with TRBJ1-1; possibly TRBD1 for D (5 bases). The length of the CDR3 is 14 residues. Per germline, CDR1 MNHEY and CDR2 SVGAGI. Between the trimmed V and J ends, which lost 7 bases and 3 bases, there was a span of 15 bases. This CDR3 is CASTLRGTDTEAFF. For the CDR3, the DNA is TGTGCCAGCACCTTACGGGGGACTGACACTGAAGCTTTCTTT.

This clone was found once. V and J are TRBV10-3 and TRBJ2-3; a possible D gene is TRBD2 (5 bases). The germline V and J ends were trimmed by 0 bases and 6 bases, with 10 bases remaining between them. The CDR3 consists of 14 residues. Germline V gene sequence: CDR1 ENHRY, CDR2 SYGVKD. Here the CDR3 reads CAISESRDDDTQYF. CDR3 bases: TGTGCCATCAGTGAGTCGAGGGATGATGATACGCAGTATTTT.

The gene calls are TRBV15 and TRBJ1-3; D is ambiguous. V was pared by 3 bases and J by 0 bases, with 9 bases between. The CDR3 has 15 residues. The germline V gene has CDR1 LNHNV and CDR2 YYDKDF (reference sequence). CDR3 protein: CATSRALSSGNTIYF. DNA of the CDR3: TGTGCCACCAGCAGGGCACTGAGCTCTGGAAACACCATATATTTT.

The chain joins TRBV5-6 to TRBJ1-5; weak D call: TRBD1 (5 bases). Trimming left V 3 bases short and J 4 bases short, with 11 bases between. The CDR3 extends over 14 amino acids. The germline gives CDR1 SGHDT, CDR2 YYEEEE. DNA of the CDR3: TGTGCCAGCAGCTGGGGGACGGAGAATCAGCCCCAGCATTTT. Its protein product is CASSWGTENQPQHF.

The genes are TRBV10-1 and TRBJ2-1, with TRBD2 identical over 8 bases. The germline V gene has CDR1 WNHNN and CDR2 SYGVQD (reference sequence). Trimming at V came to 5 bases and at J to 2 bases, leaving 2 bases not matched to a gene. CDR3 length equals 14 residues. The CDR3 here is CASSYSGAYNEQFF. Written as DNA, the CDR3 is TGCGCCAGCAGTTATAGCGGGGCCTACAATGAGCAGTTCTTC.